One and the same sample provided the 21 T cell receptor beta chains below, sequenced in a study of blood T cell repertoires in COVID-19. Libraries were prepared by immunoSEQ multiplex PCR; TCRdb keeps only in-frame clonotypes and omits some of them. The table includes 75,000 to 90,000 clones, approximately 80% detected once. The sequencing input was peripheral blood. The receptors stem from a woman between 65 and 79 years old with acute or convalescent COVID-19.

V usage is TRBV27 and J usage is TRBJ2-6; 7 nucleotides align to TRBD1. Per germline, CDR1 MNHEY and CDR2 SMNVEV (reference sequence). The CDR3 loop spans 18 amino acids. V was pared by 3 bases and J by 0 bases, with 8 bases of the junction left unmatched. CDR3 sequence reads: CASSLMGDSFSGANVLTF. CDR3 DNA: TGTGCCAGCAGTTTGATGGGGGACAGTTTCTCTGGGGCCAACGTCCTGACTTTC.

The chain uses TRBV5-8 and TRBJ2-1; 8 bases are a match to TRBD1. Trimming cost V 2 bases and J 8 bases; bases outside gene matches: 9. Germline V gene data show CDR1 as SGHTS and CDR2 as YDEGEE. This CDR3 is built from 15 residues. The CDR3 region is CASSFRTGYGDEQFF. CDR3 DNA sequence: TGTGCCAGCAGCTTCCGGACAGGGTATGGCGATGAGCAGTTCTTC. The full variable domain, completed using reference TRBV5-8 and TRBJ2-1, is EAGVTQSPTHLIKTRGQQATLRCSPISGHTSVYWYQQALGLGLQFLLWYDEGEERNRGNFPPRFSGRQFPNYSSELNVNALELEDSALYLCASSFRTGYGDEQFFGPGTRLTVL.

This clone was recorded a few times. V is TRBV7-2 and J is TRBJ2-2, with unresolved D. The germline V gene encodes CDR1 SGHTA and CDR2 FQGNSA. This CDR3 comprises 14 residues. V was trimmed by 5 bases and J by 3 bases, leaving 10 bases between them. This CDR3 is CASSPRRDTGELFF. As DNA, the CDR3 is TGTGCCAGCAGCCCGAGGCGCGACACCGGGGAGCTGTTTTTT.

This chain links TRBV5-1 with TRBJ2-1; 11 bases are a match to TRBD2. Trimming removed 4 bases from V and 2 bases from J; junction bases left unmatched: 5. Germline CDR1 SGHRS, CDR2 YFSETQ. CDR3 length equals 16 residues. For the CDR3, the DNA is TGCGCCAGCAGCGTCGGGACTAGCGGACCCTACAATGAGCAGTTCTTC. As protein: CASSVGTSGPYNEQFF.

The chain employs TRBV3-1 (or the pseudogene TRBV3-2) and TRBJ2-3, with 7 bases matching TRBD2. CDR1 is LGHDT, CDR2 YNNKEL, per germline (reference sequence). V shed 2 bases and J 2 bases; nucleotides not matched to a gene: 7. The CDR3 length is 16 residues. CDR3 coding DNA: TGTGCCAGCAGCCAACAAACCGGGACTACCACAGATACGCAGTATTTT. This translates into CASSQQTGTTTDTQYF.

This chain uses TRBV28 with TRBJ1-5; 7 positions match TRBD1. Germline CDR1 reads MDHEN; CDR2 reads SYDVKM. The CDR3 loop spans 15 amino acids. Trimming at V came to 5 bases and at J to 2 bases, leaving 6 bases not matched to a gene. The CDR3 reads CASSAYRGGNQPQHF. CDR3 nucleotides: TGTGCCAGCAGTGCTTACAGGGGAGGCAATCAGCCCCAGCATTTT.

The V call is TRBV10-3, the J call TRBJ1-1, with 8 nucleotides matching TRBD1. This CDR3 spans 16 amino acids. Germline CDR1 ENHRY, CDR2 SYGVKD. The junction had 6 bases not matched to a gene; V was cut back by 3 bases and J by 0 bases. CDR3 nucleotide sequence: TGTGCCATCAGTGAAGCAGGGGGCGGGTTGAACACTGAAGCTTTCTTT. Translating gives CAISEAGGGLNTEAFF.

The chain employs TRBV6-5 and TRBJ1-4; TRBD1 matches at 10 bases. Germline CDR1 MNHEY, CDR2 SVGAGI. This CDR3 region has 13 residues. V lost 7 bases and J lost 7; bases outside the gene matches: 3. CDR3 coding DNA: TGTGCCAGCATGGGACAGGGGCCTGAAAAACTGTTTTTT. It encodes CASMGQGPEKLFF.

The rearrangement uses TRBV7-2 and TRBJ2-7; D gene ambiguous. Germline-derived CDR1 and CDR2 are SGHTA and FQGNSA. The CDR3 spans 14 residues. Trimming pared 4 bases from V and 2 bases from J, leaving 12 bases between. In nucleotides, the CDR3 is TGTGCCAGCAGCTCAATTGTCAGCGCCTACGAGCAGTACTTC. This gives the protein CASSSIVSAYEQYF.

This clone was recorded once. The chain uses TRBV5-1 and TRBJ2-2; D might be TRBD1 (6 bases). Germline V gene sequence: CDR1 SGHRS, CDR2 YFSETQ. This CDR3 spans 15 amino acids. V was shortened by 1 base and J by 8 bases, with 15 bases between the two germline ends. The CDR3 sequence is CASSLWDTEGGELFF. The CDR3 DNA sequence: TGCGCCAGCAGCTTGTGGGACACCGAAGGTGGGGAGCTGTTTTTT.

This clone has only a few counts. The V gene is TRBV27, the J gene TRBJ2-1; TRBD1 matches at 10 bases. V shed 2 bases and J 8 bases; nucleotides not matched to a gene: 6. There are 15 residues in the CDR3. The germline V gene has CDR1 MNHEY and CDR2 SMNVEV (reference sequence). The CDR3 DNA is TGTGCCAGCAGTTTAGGTGCCGGACAGGGGGATGAGCAGTTCTTC. It specifies CASSLGAGQGDEQFF.

The rearrangement uses TRBV13 and TRBJ1-2; D might be TRBD1 (5 bases). Germline values: CDR1 PRHDT, CDR2 FYEKMQ (reference sequence). The CDR3 extends over 13 amino acids. V was pared by 5 bases and J by 8 bases, with 15 bases between. The DNA for the CDR3 is TGTGCCAGCAGCCGGCGGGGGGGAACAGGCTACACCTTC. This codes for CASSRRGGTGYTF. The full variable domain, completed using reference TRBV13 and TRBJ1-2, is AAGVIQSPRHLIKEKRETATLKCYPIPRHDTVYWYQQGPGQDPQFLISFYEKMQSDKGSIPDRFSAQQFSDYHSELNMSSLELGDSALYFCASSRRGGTGYTFGSGTRLTVV.

This clone was seen a few times. The rearrangement uses TRBV19 and TRBJ2-7; D remains unclear. The ends were cut back, 6 bases at V and 3 bases at J, with 9 bases in the middle. The CDR3 is 12 residues long. Germline CDR1 reads LNHDA; CDR2 reads SQIVND (reference sequence). CDR3 loop: CASSESGYEQYF. DNA of the CDR3: TGTGCCAGTAGCGAGAGTGGCTACGAGCAGTACTTC.

The rearrangement uses TRBV6-4 and TRBJ1-2, with 9 bases identical to TRBD1. V was clipped by 1 base and J by 8 bases; unmatched bases: 8. Germline V gene sequence: CDR1 MRHNA, CDR2 SNTAGT. This CDR3 comprises 15 residues. CDR3 sequence (DNA): TGTGCCAGCAGTGACTTTCCGGGACAGGGTGCGGGCTACACCTTC. Its translation is CASSDFPGQGAGYTF.

The J gene is TRBJ2-6, the V gene TRBV7-9, with a weak D call TRBD2 (6 bases). The germline V gene has CDR1 SEHNR and CDR2 FQNEAQ (reference sequence). V lost 6 bases to trimming and J lost 1 base, with 13 bases between them. This CDR3 region has 16 residues. The CDR3 DNA is TGTGCCAGCAGTTCGGTGGGGGGATCTGGGGCCAACGTCCTGACTTTC. Its translation is CASSSVGGSGANVLTF.

The chain recombines TRBV4-3 with TRBJ2-7; the match to TRBD1 covers 8 bases. This CDR3 region has 13 residues. Per germline, CDR1 LGHNA and CDR2 YSLEER. V lost 4 bases, J lost 7 bases, and 6 bases stayed unmatched. DNA for the CDR3: TGCGCCAGCAGCCCCGGACAGGGTTGGGAGCAGTACTTC. Its protein is CASSPGQGWEQYF.

This chain links TRBV5-8 with TRBJ1-2; 7 positions agree with TRBD1. The CDR3 spans 15 residues. V trimming: 4 bases; J trimming: 0 bases; junction bases outside the gene matches: 6. Germline-derived CDR1 and CDR2 are SGHTS and YDEGEE. CDR3 DNA sequence: TGTGCCAGCAGCCTCGGGACAGTAGCTAACTATGGCTACACCTTC. Translating gives CASSLGTVANYGYTF.

The chain has TRBV5-4 and TRBJ2-2, with 8 bases identical to TRBD1. The V gene's germline CDR1 is SGHNT and CDR2 YYREEE (reference sequence). The CDR3 runs 16 residues. The trim removed 3 bases at V and 0 bases at J, leaving 4 bases unmatched. CDR3 nucleotides: TGTGCCAGCAGCTCCCCACAGGGGGCGAACACCGGGGAGCTGTTTTTT. Its protein is CASSSPQGANTGELFF.

In its sample, this clone was seen a few times. J is TRBJ1-6 and V is TRBV28; 9 nucleotides match TRBD1. Germline trimming cut 7 bases from V and 6 bases from J; bases unmatched to any gene: 10. In germline, CDR1 is MDHEN, CDR2 SYDVKM. The CDR3 is 16 residues long. The CDR3 region is CASTTDRGSSNSPLHF. CDR3 nucleotides: TGTGCCAGCACTACGGACAGGGGTAGTAGTAATTCACCCCTCCACTTT.

A few counts support this clone. The rearrangement links TRBV6-5 to TRBJ1-1; 10 nucleotides line up with TRBD1. CDR1 is MNHEY and CDR2 is SVGAGI in the germline V gene. V was pared by 6 bases and J by 3 bases, with 4 bases of the junction left unmatched. This CDR3 comprises 14 residues. The CDR3: CASRGDRGYTEAFF. The DNA of the CDR3 is TGTGCCAGCAGGGGGGACAGGGGTTACACTGAAGCTTTCTTT.

The chain recombines TRBV5-1 with TRBJ2-3; D may be TRBD1 (5 bases). CDR3 length: 16 amino acids. Germline loops: CDR1 SGHRS, CDR2 YFSETQ. Trimming took off 9 bases at V and 5 bases at J, with 25 bases between the two ends. The CDR3 DNA reads TGCGCCACAGCCAGAGATGGGGCCTCTGAGATAGATACGCAGTATTTT. Residues: CATARDGASEIDTQYF.